This T cell receptor (beta chain) emerged from a study of shared clonotypes between healthy human individuals. CDR3 length: 16 residues. Germline CDR1 is MNHEY and CDR2 is SMNVEV (reference sequence). With V trimmed by 1 base and J by 2 bases, 4 bases remained unmatched. In the original analysis: ImmunoSEQ only sent back junction sequences with no quality scores, so filtering was done differently. Profiling relied on immunoSEQ multiplex PCR, and the TCRdb table lists in-frame clones only, not all of them. V, J and clone size derive from that table, while D and trimming were established from the DNA sequence. The data contain about 600,000 clones, around 97% of them singletons.

This TCR was recovered from a woman between 25 and 40 years old in good health. Sequenced input: naive CD4+ T cells sorted from blood. The subset is: CD45RA+ positively selected. The rearrangement joins TRBV27 to TRBJ2-3, with 9 bases fitting TRBD2. CDR3 residues: CASSLFSSGVTDTQYF. CDR3 sequence (DNA): TGTGCCAGCAGTTTATTCTCTAGCGGGGTCACAGATACGCAGTATTTT.